This is a list of T cell receptor beta chains from one sample in a study of T cells in Graves' hyperthyroidism and ophthalmopathy. TCRdb re-analysed the multiplex PCR reads in MiXCR, keeping a single row per CDR3 protein. The profile covers some 370,000 distinct CDR3 sequences, with over 13% appearing a single time and over 25% taken by the ten largest. The source material was blood. The source is a man aged 50-59 years with Graves' ophthalmopathy. Each CDR3 is given with its conserved first and last residue. The D gene is left open where the match is weak. Where a row states a size, it is once, few, many or the class of an expanded clone; other rows omit it.

size: NA; V: TRBV20-1; D: NA; J: TRBJ2-7; CDR3: CSARDSVTGAGYEQYF; DNA: TGCAGTGCTAGAGATTCGGTAACGGGTGCCGGCTACGAGCAGTACTTC
size: many; V: TRBV12-3/TRBV12-4; D: NA; J: TRBJ1-5; CDR3: CASSLGPNNQPQHF; DNA: TGTGCCAGCAGTTTAGGGCCGAACAATCAGCCCCAGCATTTT
size: many; V: TRBV3-1; D: TRBD1; J: TRBJ2-6; CDR3: CASRPGGDGANVLTF; DNA: TGTGCCAGCAGGCCAGGGGGCGATGGGGCCAACGTCCTGACTTTC
size: many; V: TRBV11-2; D: NA; J: TRBJ1-1; CDR3: CASLGGARAFF; DNA: TGTGCCAGCTTAGGGGGGGCCCGGGCTTTCTTT
size: many; V: TRBV30; D: TRBD1; J: TRBJ1-1; CDR3: CAWTPGQKTDTEAFF; DNA: TGTGCCTGGACACCGGGACAGAAGACCGACACTGAAGCTTTCTTT
size: NA; V: TRBV29-1; D: NA; J: TRBJ2-1; CDR3: CSVEQGQVRDEQFF; DNA: TGCAGCGTTGAACAGGGCCAGGTCAGGGATGAGCAGTTCTTC
size: NA; V: TRBV7-9; D: NA; J: TRBJ1-1; CDR3: CASSTGVGEAFF; DNA: TGTGCCAGCAGCACCGGGGTAGGTGAAGCTTTCTTT
size: few; V: TRBV19; D: NA; J: TRBJ1-5; CDR3: CASSIASGDQPQHF; DNA: TGTGCCAGTAGTATAGCGTCAGGTGATCAGCCCCAGCATTTT
size: NA; V: TRBV15; D: NA; J: TRBJ1-4; CDR3: CATSRDISGVNEKLFF; DNA: TGTGCCACCAGCAGAGATATATCAGGGGTAAATGAAAAACTGTTTTTT
size: NA; V: TRBV10-1; D: TRBD2; J: TRBJ2-2; CDR3: CASSEGTSTEWTGELFF; DNA: TGCGCCAGCAGTGAGGGGACTAGTACTGAGTGGACCGGGGAGCTGTTTTTT
size: many; V: TRBV29-1; D: TRBD2; J: TRBJ2-1; CDR3: CSVDGLAGGNEQFF; DNA: TGCAGCGTTGACGGGCTAGCGGGAGGAAATGAGCAGTTCTTC
size: NA; V: TRBV9; D: NA; J: TRBJ1-4; CDR3: CASSTNTDEGEKLFF; DNA: TGTGCCAGCAGCACAAACACGGATGAAGGTGAAAAACTGTTTTTT
size: many; V: TRBV20-1; D: TRBD2; J: TRBJ2-3; CDR3: CSARAHREGLYTDTQYF; DNA: TGCAGTGCTAGAGCGCATCGGGAGGGTTTATACACAGATACGCAGTATTTT
size: many; V: TRBV5-6; D: NA; J: TRBJ2-5; CDR3: CASSIPGVLGEETQYF; DNA: TGTGCCAGCAGCATACCCGGGGTCCTGGGGGAGGAGACCCAGTACTTC
size: NA; V: TRBV24-1; D: NA; J: TRBJ2-2; CDR3: CATSDGPMSAGELFF; DNA: TGTGCCACCAGTGATGGACCTATGAGTGCCGGGGAGCTGTTTTTT
size: few; V: TRBV7-9; D: NA; J: TRBJ2-1; CDR3: CASIPRRAGDYNEQFF; DNA: TGTGCCAGCATCCCTAGGCGGGCAGGGGACTACAATGAGCAGTTCTTC
size: NA; V: TRBV5-1; D: NA; J: TRBJ2-1; CDR3: CASSLRDPYNEQFF; DNA: TGCGCCAGCAGCTTGCGGGACCCCTACAATGAGCAGTTCTTC
size: NA; V: TRBV19; D: TRBD2; J: TRBJ2-7; CDR3: CASSTRLAGWSSYEQYF; DNA: TGTGCCAGTAGTACAAGACTAGCGGGATGGAGCTCCTACGAGCAGTACTTC
size: many; V: TRBV18; D: NA; J: TRBJ1-5; CDR3: CASSSLGVDQPQHF; DNA: TGTGCCAGCTCCTCCCTTGGGGTAGATCAGCCCCAGCATTTT
size: many; V: TRBV12-3/TRBV12-4; D: NA; J: TRBJ2-3; CDR3: CASSSGRTGTQYF; DNA: TGTGCCAGCAGTTCAGGACGGACCGGGACGCAGTATTTT
size: NA; V: TRBV9; D: NA; J: TRBJ2-7; CDR3: CASSVDGSYEQYF; DNA: TGTGCCAGCAGCGTAGACGGCTCCTACGAGCAGTACTTC
size: many; V: TRBV12-3/TRBV12-4; D: TRBD2; J: TRBJ2-1; CDR3: CASSPGASGSFNEQFF; DNA: TGTGCCAGCAGTCCCGGGGCTAGCGGGAGTTTCAATGAGCAGTTCTTC
size: many; V: TRBV30; D: NA; J: TRBJ2-7; CDR3: CAWSSSPRDEQYF; DNA: TGTGCCTGGAGTTCGTCCCCCAGGGACGAGCAGTACTTC
size: many; V: TRBV5-1; D: NA; J: TRBJ2-7; CDR3: CASRTDSSYEQYF; DNA: TGCGCCAGCAGAACGGACTCGTCCTACGAGCAGTACTTC
size: many; V: TRBV18; D: NA; J: TRBJ1-2; CDR3: CASSPERAIYTF; DNA: TGTGCCAGCTCACCGGAACGGGCTATATACACCTTC
size: many; V: TRBV11-2; D: NA; J: TRBJ2-7; CDR3: CASRCLPRVTTYEQYF; DNA: TGTGCCAGCAGATGCTTGCCGCGCGTGACTACCTACGAGCAGTACTTC
size: NA; V: TRBV24-1; D: NA; J: TRBJ2-1; CDR3: CATSDLGAVSYNEQFF; DNA: TGTGCCACCAGTGATTTGGGAGCGGTCTCCTACAATGAGCAGTTCTTC
size: many; V: TRBV2; D: NA; J: TRBJ2-7; CDR3: CASQRQVAYEQYF; DNA: TGTGCCAGCCAGCGACAGGTAGCCTACGAGCAGTACTTC
size: few; V: TRBV27; D: NA; J: TRBJ1-1; CDR3: CASGQRGRNTEAFF; DNA: TGTGCCAGCGGTCAAAGGGGACGGAACACTGAAGCTTTCTTT
size: few; V: TRBV7-8; D: TRBD1; J: TRBJ1-1; CDR3: CASSRGGTATEAFF; DNA: TGTGCCAGCAGCCGAGGTGGGACAGCGACTGAAGCTTTCTTT
size: NA; V: TRBV29-1; D: NA; J: TRBJ2-1; CDR3: CSTSSRSGNEQFF; DNA: TGCAGCACTTCTAGCAGGAGTGGCAATGAGCAGTTCTTC
size: few; V: TRBV7-9; D: NA; J: TRBJ2-6; CDR3: CASSLAGSGANVPTF; DNA: TGTGCCAGCAGCTTAGCGGGTTCTGGGGCCAACGTCCCGACTTTC
size: few; V: TRBV20-1; D: TRBD1; J: TRBJ2-2; CDR3: CSAVPTGANGELFF; DNA: TGCAGTGCCGTTCCGACAGGGGCTAACGGGGAGCTGTTTTTT
size: many; V: TRBV24-1; D: NA; J: TRBJ2-7; CDR3: CATSDSYEQYF; DNA: TGTGCCACCAGTGATAGCTACGAGCAGTACTTC
size: NA; V: TRBV19; D: NA; J: TRBJ1-1; CDR3: CASSMRENTEAFF; DNA: TGTGCCAGTAGTATGCGGGAGAACACTGAAGCTTTCTTT
size: many; V: TRBV4-2; D: NA; J: TRBJ2-3; CDR3: CASSQERGSTDTQYF; DNA: TGTGCCAGCAGCCAAGAACGGGGAAGCACAGATACGCAGTATTTT
size: many; V: TRBV7-3; D: NA; J: TRBJ2-1; CDR3: CASSLSPRGNEQFF; DNA: TGTGCCAGCAGCTTGTCCCCCCGGGGCAATGAGCAGTTCTTC
size: NA; V: TRBV19; D: NA; J: TRBJ2-5; CDR3: CASSIDSPEGETQYF; DNA: TGTGCCAGTAGTATAGATTCCCCGGAAGGAGAGACCCAGTACTTC
size: NA; V: TRBV28; D: TRBD2; J: TRBJ2-5; CDR3: CASSRLAGTETQYF; DNA: TGTGCCAGCAGTCGACTAGCGGGAACAGAGACCCAGTACTTC
size: NA; V: TRBV24-1; D: NA; J: TRBJ2-5; CDR3: CATSDSTPIGETQYF; DNA: TGTGCCACCAGTGATTCGACACCGATTGGAGAGACCCAGTACTTC
size: many; V: TRBV7-2; D: TRBD2; J: TRBJ2-7; CDR3: CASSLASGNEQYF; DNA: TGTGCCAGCAGCTTGGCTAGCGGGAACGAGCAGTACTTC
size: many; V: TRBV28; D: NA; J: TRBJ1-2; CDR3: CASTLMGRNYGYTF; DNA: TGTGCCAGCACTTTAATGGGTCGAAACTATGGCTACACCTTC
size: NA; V: TRBV3-1; D: TRBD1; J: TRBJ2-1; CDR3: CASSPQTGRATGAWVSYNEQFF; DNA: TGTGCCAGCAGCCCCCAAACGGGGCGGGCCACAGGGGCTTGGGTCTCCTACAATGAGCAGTTCTTC
size: few; V: TRBV5-1; D: NA; J: TRBJ2-1; CDR3: CASSWVGSRSYNEQFF; DNA: TGCGCCAGCAGCTGGGTGGGCAGCCGATCCTACAATGAGCAGTTCTTC
size: few; V: TRBV7-2; D: TRBD2; J: TRBJ2-2; CDR3: CASSSPGLAGAAGELFF; DNA: TGTGCCAGCAGCTCCCCGGGACTAGCGGGAGCGGCCGGGGAGCTGTTTTTT
size: many; V: TRBV18; D: NA; J: TRBJ1-1; CDR3: CASSRAGTDTEAFF; DNA: TGTGCCAGCTCACGGGCAGGGACCGACACTGAAGCTTTCTTT